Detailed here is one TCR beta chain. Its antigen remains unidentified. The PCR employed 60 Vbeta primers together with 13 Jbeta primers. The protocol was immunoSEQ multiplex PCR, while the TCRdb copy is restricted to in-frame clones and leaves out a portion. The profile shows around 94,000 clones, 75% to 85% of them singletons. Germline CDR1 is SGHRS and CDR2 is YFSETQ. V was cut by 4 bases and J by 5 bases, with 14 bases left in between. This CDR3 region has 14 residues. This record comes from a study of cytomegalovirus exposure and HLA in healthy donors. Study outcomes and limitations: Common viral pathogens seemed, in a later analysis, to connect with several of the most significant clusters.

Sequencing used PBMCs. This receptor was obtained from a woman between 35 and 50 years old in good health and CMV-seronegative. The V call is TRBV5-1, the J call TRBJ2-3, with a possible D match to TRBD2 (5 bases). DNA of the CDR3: TGCGCCAGCAGCAAACTAGTTAGTGAAGATACGCAGTATTTT. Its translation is CASSKLVSEDTQYF.